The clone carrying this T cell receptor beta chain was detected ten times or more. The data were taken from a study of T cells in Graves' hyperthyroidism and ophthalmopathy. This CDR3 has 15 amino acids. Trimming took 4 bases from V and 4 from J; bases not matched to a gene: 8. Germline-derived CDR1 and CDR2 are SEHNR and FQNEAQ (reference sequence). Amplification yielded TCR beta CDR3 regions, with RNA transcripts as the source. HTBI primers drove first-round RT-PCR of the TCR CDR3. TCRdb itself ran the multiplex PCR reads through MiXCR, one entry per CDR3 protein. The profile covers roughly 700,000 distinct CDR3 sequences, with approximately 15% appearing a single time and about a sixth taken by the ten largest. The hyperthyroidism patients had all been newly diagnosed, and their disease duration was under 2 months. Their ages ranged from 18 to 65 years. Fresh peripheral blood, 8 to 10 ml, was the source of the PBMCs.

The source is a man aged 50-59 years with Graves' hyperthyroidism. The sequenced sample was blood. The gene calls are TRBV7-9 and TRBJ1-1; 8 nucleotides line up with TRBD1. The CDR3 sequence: CASSSTRGLATEAFF. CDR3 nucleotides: TGTGCCAGCAGCTCAACCAGGGGGCTGGCCACTGAAGCTTTCTTT.